This TCR beta chain was retrieved from a study of blood T cell repertoires in COVID-19. Study in general: Samples came from the United States, Italy and Spain, spanning acute and convalescent COVID-19. PBMCs, B-cell-depleted T cells, or T cells provided the cDNA or gDNA that made up the material.

TCRdb's copy holds only in-frame clones and misses some; the assay was immunoSEQ multiplex PCR. The sample lists some 120,000 clones, about 88% seen once, with under 4.5% in the top ten. This CDR3 has 15 residues. Trimming took 6 bases from V and 3 from J; bases not matched to a gene: 6. Germline CDR1 and CDR2: LGHDT and YNNKEL (reference sequence). The chain links TRBV3-1 (or the pseudogene TRBV3-2) to TRBJ2-7; 12 nucleotides match TRBD2. Sample: peripheral blood. This clonotype originated in a man over 45 with active COVID-19. The CDR3 spells CASSLGLAGIYEQYV. Written as DNA, the CDR3 is TGTGCCAGCAGTCTTGGACTAGCGGGGATCTACGAGCAGTACGTC.